The TCR beta chain under discussion was sequenced for a study of blood T cell repertoires in COVID-19. Study in general: In each case, the material was cDNA or gDNA derived from T cells, B-cell-depleted T cells, or PBMCs.

Original processing methods: Using reference gene primer amplification, nucleated cell counts were estimated. The repertoire was sequenced with immunoSEQ multiplex PCR; TCRdb's copy has only in-frame clones and lacks some. V, J and clone size reflect that table, while D and trimming were determined from the DNA. This sample carries around 68,000 clones, 82% of them seen once, and the ten largest clones take roughly 15%. This clone was picked up one time. Sequences were obtained from peripheral blood. This clonotype was obtained from an elderly man with active COVID-19.

The CDR3 is CASSLRGPGELFF. The CDR3 coding sequence is TGTGCCAGCAGTTTAAGGGGCCCCGGGGAGCTGTTTTTT. The chain carries TRBV12-3 or TRBV12-4 and TRBJ2-2; the D gene is possibly TRBD1 (5 bases). This CDR3 is 13 amino acids long. Trimming took off 2 bases at V and 6 bases at J, with 7 bases between the two ends.